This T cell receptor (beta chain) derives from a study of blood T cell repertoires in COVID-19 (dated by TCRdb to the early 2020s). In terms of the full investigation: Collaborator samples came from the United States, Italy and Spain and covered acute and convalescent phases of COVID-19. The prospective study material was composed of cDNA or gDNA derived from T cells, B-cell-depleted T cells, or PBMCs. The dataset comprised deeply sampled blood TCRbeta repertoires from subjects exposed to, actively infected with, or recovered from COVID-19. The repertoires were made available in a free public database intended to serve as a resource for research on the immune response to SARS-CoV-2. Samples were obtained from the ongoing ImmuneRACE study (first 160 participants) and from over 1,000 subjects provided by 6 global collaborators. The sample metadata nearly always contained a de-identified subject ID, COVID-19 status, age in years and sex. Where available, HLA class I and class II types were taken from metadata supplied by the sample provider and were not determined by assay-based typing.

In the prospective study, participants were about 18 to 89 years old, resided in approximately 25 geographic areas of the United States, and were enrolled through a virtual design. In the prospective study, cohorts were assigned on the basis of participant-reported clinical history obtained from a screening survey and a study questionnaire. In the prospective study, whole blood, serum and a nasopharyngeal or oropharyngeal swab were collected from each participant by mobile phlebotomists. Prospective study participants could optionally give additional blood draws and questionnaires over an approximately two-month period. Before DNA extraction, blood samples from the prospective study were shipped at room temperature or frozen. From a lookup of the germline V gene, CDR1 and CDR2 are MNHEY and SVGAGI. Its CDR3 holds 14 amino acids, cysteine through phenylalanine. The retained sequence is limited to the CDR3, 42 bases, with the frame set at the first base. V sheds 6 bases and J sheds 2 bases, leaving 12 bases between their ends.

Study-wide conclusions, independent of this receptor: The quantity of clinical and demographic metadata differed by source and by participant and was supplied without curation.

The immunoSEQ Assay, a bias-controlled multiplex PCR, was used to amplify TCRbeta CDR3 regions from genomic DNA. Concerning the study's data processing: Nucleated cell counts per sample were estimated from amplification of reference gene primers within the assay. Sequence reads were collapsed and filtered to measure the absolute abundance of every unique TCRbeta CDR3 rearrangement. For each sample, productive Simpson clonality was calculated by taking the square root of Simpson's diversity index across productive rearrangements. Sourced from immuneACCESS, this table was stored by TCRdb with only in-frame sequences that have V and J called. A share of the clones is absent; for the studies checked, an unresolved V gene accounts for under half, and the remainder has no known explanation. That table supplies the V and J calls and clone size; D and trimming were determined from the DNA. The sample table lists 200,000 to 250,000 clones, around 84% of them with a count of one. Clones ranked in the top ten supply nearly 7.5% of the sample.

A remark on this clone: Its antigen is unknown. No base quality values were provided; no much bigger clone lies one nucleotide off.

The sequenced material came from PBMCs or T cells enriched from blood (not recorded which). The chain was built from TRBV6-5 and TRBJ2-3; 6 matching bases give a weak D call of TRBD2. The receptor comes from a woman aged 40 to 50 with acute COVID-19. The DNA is TGTGCCAGCAGACGGGACTCAATCACAGATACGCAGTATTTT. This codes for CASRRDSITDTQYF.